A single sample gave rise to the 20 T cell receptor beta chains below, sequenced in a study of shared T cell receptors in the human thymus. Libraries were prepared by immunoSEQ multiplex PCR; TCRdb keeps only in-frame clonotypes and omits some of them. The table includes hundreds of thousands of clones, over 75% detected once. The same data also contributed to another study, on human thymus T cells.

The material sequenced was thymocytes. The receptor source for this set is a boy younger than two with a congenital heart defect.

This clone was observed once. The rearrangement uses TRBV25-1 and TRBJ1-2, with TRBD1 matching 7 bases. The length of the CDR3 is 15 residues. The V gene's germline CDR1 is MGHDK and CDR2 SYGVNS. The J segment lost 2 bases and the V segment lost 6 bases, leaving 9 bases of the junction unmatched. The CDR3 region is CASSTYDRANYGYTF. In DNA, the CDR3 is TGTGCCAGCAGCACCTACGACAGGGCCAACTATGGCTACACCTTC.

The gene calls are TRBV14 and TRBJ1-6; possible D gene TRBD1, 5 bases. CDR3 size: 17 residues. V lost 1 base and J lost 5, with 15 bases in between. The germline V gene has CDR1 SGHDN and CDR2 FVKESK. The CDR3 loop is CASSQGPRQQNNSPLHF. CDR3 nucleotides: TGTGCCAGCAGCCAAGGACCTAGACAGCAGAATAATTCACCCCTCCACTTT.

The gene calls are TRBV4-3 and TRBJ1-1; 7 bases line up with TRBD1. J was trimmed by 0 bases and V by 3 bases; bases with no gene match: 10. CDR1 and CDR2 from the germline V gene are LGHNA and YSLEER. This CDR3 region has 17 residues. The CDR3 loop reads CASSHDRARILNTEAFF. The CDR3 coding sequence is TGCGCCAGCAGCCACGACAGGGCCCGAATCCTGAACACTGAAGCTTTCTTT.

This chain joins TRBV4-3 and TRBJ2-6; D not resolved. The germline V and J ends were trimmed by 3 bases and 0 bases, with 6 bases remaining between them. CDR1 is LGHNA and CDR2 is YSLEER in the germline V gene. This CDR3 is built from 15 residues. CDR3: CASSHRYSGANVLTF. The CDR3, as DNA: TGCGCCAGCAGCCACCGTTACTCTGGGGCCAACGTCCTGACTTTC.

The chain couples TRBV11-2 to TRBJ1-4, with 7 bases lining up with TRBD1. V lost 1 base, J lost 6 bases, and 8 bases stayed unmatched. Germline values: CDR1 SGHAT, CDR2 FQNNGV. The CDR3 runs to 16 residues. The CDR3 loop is CASSLGAGTEDEKLFF. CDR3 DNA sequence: TGTGCCAGCAGCTTAGGGGCCGGGACAGAAGATGAAAAACTGTTTTTT. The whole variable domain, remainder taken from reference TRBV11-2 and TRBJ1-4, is EAGVAQSPRYKIIEKRQSVAFWCNPISGHATLYWYQQILGQGPKLLIQFQNNGVVDDSQLPKDRFSAERLKGVDSTLKIQPAKLEDSAVYLCASSLGAGTEDEKLFFGSGTQLSVL.

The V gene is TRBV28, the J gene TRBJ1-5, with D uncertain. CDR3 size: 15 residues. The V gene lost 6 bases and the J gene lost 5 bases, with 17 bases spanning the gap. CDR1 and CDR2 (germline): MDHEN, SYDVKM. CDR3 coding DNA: TGTGCCAGCAGACTACTCGACCCTCCCCATCAGCCCCAGCATTTT. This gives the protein CASRLLDPPHQPQHF.

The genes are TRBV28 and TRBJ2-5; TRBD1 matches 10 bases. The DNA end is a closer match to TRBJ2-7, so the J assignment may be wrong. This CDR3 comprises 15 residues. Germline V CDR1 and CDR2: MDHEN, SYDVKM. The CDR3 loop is CASSHVLGQGNEQYF. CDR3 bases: TGTGCCAGCAGTCATGTACTGGGACAGGGGAACGAGCAGTACTTC.

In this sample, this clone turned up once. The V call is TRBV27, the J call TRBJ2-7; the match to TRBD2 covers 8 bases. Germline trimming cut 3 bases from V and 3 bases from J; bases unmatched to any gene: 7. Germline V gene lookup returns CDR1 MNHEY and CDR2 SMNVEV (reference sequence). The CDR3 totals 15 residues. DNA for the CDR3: TGTGCCAGCAGTTTGAGCGGGGGAAGAAGCTACGAGCAGTACTTC. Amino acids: CASSLSGGRSYEQYF.

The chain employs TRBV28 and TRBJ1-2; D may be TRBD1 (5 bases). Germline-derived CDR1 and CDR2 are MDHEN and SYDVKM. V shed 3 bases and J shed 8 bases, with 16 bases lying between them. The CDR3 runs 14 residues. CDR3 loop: CASSLDLGGEGYTF. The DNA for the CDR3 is TGTGCCAGCAGTTTGGATCTTGGGGGGGAAGGCTACACCTTC.

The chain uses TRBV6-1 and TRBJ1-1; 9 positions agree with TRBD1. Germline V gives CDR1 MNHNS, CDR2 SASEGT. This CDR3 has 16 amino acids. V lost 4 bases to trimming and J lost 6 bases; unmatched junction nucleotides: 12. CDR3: CASSGTGVSLGAEAFF. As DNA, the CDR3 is TGTGCCAGCAGTGGGACAGGGGTCTCCCTGGGCGCTGAAGCTTTCTTT.

This chain's CDR3 is CATSIPGGLYNEQFF. CDR3 DNA: TGTGCCACCAGCATTCCGGGGGGGCTCTACAATGAGCAGTTCTTC. V is TRBV15 and J is TRBJ2-1; the match to TRBD2 covers 8 bases. There are 15 residues in the CDR3. Germline CDR1 reads LNHNV; CDR2 reads YYDKDF (reference sequence). The V segment lost 4 bases and the J segment 3 bases; nucleotides outside the gene matches: 5.

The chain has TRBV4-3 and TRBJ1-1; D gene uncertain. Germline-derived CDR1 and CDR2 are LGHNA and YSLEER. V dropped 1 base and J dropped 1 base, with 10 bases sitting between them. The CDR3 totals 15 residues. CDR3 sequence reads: CASSQGNSTNTEAFF. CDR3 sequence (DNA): TGCGCCAGCAGCCAAGGGAACAGCACGAACACTGAAGCTTTCTTT.

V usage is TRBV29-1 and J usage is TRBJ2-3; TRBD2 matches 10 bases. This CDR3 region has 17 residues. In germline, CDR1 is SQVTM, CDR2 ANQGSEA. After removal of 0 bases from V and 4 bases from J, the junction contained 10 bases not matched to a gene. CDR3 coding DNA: TGCAGCGTTGAAGATTCGGCAGCGGGAGGGCGACCAGATACGCAGTATTTT. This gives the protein CSVEDSAAGGRPDTQYF.

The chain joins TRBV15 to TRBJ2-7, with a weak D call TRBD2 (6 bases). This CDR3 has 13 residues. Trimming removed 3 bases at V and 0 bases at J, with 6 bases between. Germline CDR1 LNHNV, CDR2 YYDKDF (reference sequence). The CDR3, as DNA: TGTGCCACCAGCAGGCGGGACTCCTACGAGCAGTACTTC. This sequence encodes CATSRRDSYEQYF. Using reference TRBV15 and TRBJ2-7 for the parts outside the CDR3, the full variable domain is DAMVIQNPRYQVTQFGKPVTLSCSQTLNHNVMYWYQQKSSQAPKLLFHYYDKDFNNEADTPDNFQSRRPNTSFCFLDIRSPGLGDTAMYLCATSRRDSYEQYFGPGTRLTVT.

The CDR3 spells CASSLAEWGAYEQYF. The CDR3 nucleotides read TGTGCCAGCAGCTTAGCGGAGTGGGGGGCCTACGAGCAGTACTTC. V and J are TRBV7-2 and TRBJ2-7; D perhaps matches TRBD2 (6 bases). V was pared by 0 bases and J by 2 bases, with 11 bases between. Germline CDR1 reads SGHTA; CDR2 reads FQGNSA. The CDR3 is made up of 15 amino acids.

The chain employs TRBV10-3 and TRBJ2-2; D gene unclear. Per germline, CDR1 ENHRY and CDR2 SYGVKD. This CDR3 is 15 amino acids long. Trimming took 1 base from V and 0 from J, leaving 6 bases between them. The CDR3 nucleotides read TGTGCCATCAGTGAGTACAGTGCGAACACCGGGGAGCTGTTTTTT. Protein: CAISEYSANTGELFF.

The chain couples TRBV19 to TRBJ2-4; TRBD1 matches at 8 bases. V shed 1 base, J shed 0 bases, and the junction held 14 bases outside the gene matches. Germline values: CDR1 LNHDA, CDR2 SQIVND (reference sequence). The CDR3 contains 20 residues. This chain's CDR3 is CASSIAYRGAYGLAKNIQYF. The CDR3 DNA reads TGTGCCAGTAGTATAGCCTACAGGGGGGCATATGGGTTAGCCAAAAACATTCAGTACTTC.

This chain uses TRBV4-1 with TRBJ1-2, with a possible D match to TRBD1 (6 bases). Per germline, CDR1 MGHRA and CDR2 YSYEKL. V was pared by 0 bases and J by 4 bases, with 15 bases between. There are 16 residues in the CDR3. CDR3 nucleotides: TGCGCCAGCAGCCAAGAGAGGAACAGGGAACTCTATGGCTACACCTTC. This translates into CASSQERNRELYGYTF.

The CDR3 loop is CASTSRQGTEAFF. The DNA for the CDR3 is TGTGCCAGCACCTCCAGACAGGGGACTGAAGCTTTCTTT. The J gene is TRBJ1-1, the V gene TRBV6-5; 8 bases align to TRBD1. The CDR3 length is 13 residues. Germline trimming cut 7 bases from V and 5 bases from J; bases unmatched to any gene: 6. Germline assignment: CDR1 MNHEY and CDR2 SVGAGI.

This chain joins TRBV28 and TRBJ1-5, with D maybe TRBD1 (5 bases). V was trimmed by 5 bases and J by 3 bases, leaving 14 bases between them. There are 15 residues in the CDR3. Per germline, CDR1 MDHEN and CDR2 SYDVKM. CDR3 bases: TGTGCCAGCAGTCCGCTTACAGGTAACAATCAGCCCCAGCATTTT. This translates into CASSPLTGNNQPQHF. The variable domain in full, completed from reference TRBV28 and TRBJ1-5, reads DVKVTQSSRYLVKRTGEKVFLECVQDMDHENMFWYRQDPGLGLRLIYFSYDVKMKEKGDIPEGYSVSREKKERFSLILESASTNQTSMYLCASSPLTGNNQPQHFGDGTRLSIL.